A selection of T cell receptor beta chains follows, all from one sample in a study of T cell repertoires in cytomegalovirus infection. TCRdb reprocessed the reads with MiXCR, giving one entry per CDR3 protein. This table holds 740,000 or so distinct CDR3 sequences, approximately 34% found once. The specimen sequenced was PBMCs. The receptors here all came from a human donor in good health (CMV status not recorded). Some clones in this sample may be carry-over from other donors' samples. The CDR3 runs from the conserved cysteine through the conserved F or W. Each record gives: clone size, J gene, D gene, V gene, CDR3 DNA, CDR3 protein. The D gene is left open where the match is weak. Only part of the rows carry a size: once, few, many, or a class if the clone is expanded.

size: NA; J: TRBJ1-1; D: TRBD1; V: TRBV27; DNA: TGTGCCAGCAGCTTTGGACTAAACAGGGGCCGGAATGAAGCTTTCTTT; CDR3: CASSFGLNRGRNEAFF
size: few; J: TRBJ1-4; D: NA; V: TRBV7-2; DNA: TGTGCCAGCAGCTTCCGGGTAGGGAGAACTGCAACTAATGAAAAACTGTTTTTT; CDR3: CASSFRVGRTATNEKLFF
size: NA; J: TRBJ1-5; D: TRBD1; V: TRBV28; DNA: TGTGCCAGCAGCTGGACAGGGGGCGATCAGCCCCAGCATTTT; CDR3: CASSWTGGDQPQHF
size: NA; J: TRBJ2-6; D: TRBD1; V: TRBV7-6; DNA: TGTGCTAGCAGCCGGGACAGGGGGGCCAACGTCCTGACTTTC; CDR3: CASSRDRGANVLTF
size: few; J: TRBJ1-2; D: NA; V: TRBV5-8; DNA: TGTGCCAGCAGCTTGGGAGTTAGGTTCGGATATGGCTACACCTTC; CDR3: CASSLGVRFGYGYTF
size: few; J: TRBJ1-2; D: NA; V: TRBV19; DNA: TGTGCCAGTAGTATCATCGGCAGTCAAGGGCATGGCTACACCTTC; CDR3: CASSIIGSQGHGYTF
size: NA; J: TRBJ2-7; D: TRBD1; V: TRBV28; DNA: TGTGCCAGCAGAAGTTCTCCGGGACAGGGGTACGAGCAGTACTTC; CDR3: CASRSSPGQGYEQYF
size: NA; J: TRBJ2-1; D: TRBD2; V: TRBV27; DNA: TGTGCCAGCAGCCGACCGGGACTAGCGCGTTACAATGAGCAGTTCTTC; CDR3: CASSRPGLARYNEQFF
size: NA; J: TRBJ1-1; D: NA; V: TRBV2; DNA: TGTGCCATCGTGGAGGCTTTCTTT; CDR3: CAIVEAFF
size: NA; J: TRBJ2-7; D: TRBD1; V: TRBV20-1; DNA: TGCAGTGCTAGAAAGACAGGGTACGCCAACGAGCAGTACTTC; CDR3: CSARKTGYANEQYF
size: NA; J: TRBJ1-5; D: NA; V: TRBV19; DNA: TGTGCCAGTAGTTCATCGGTTGGTCAGCCCCAGCATTTT; CDR3: CASSSSVGQPQHF
size: many; J: TRBJ1-1; D: NA; V: TRBV19; DNA: TGTGCCAGCAGCTCGGCGAACACTGAAGCTTTCTTT; CDR3: CASSSANTEAFF
size: few; J: TRBJ1-2; D: NA; V: TRBV12-3/TRBV12-4; DNA: TGTGCCAGCAGTCCGGGAGTCCTCGCCTATGGCTACACCTTC; CDR3: CASSPGVLAYGYTF
size: many; J: TRBJ2-2; D: NA; V: TRBV6-1; DNA: TGTGCCAGCACCCTAGGCACCGGGGAGCTGTTTTTT; CDR3: CASTLGTGELFF
size: NA; J: TRBJ2-3; D: TRBD2; V: TRBV10-3; DNA: TGTGCCATCTGGAGCGGGAGGGCAACAGATACGCAGTATTTT; CDR3: CAIWSGRATDTQYF
size: few; J: TRBJ1-5; D: TRBD1; V: TRBV7-2; DNA: TGTGCCAGCAGAAAACAGGGGATCAATCAGCCCCAGCATTTT; CDR3: CASRKQGINQPQHF
size: few; J: TRBJ2-7; D: TRBD2; V: TRBV6-2/TRBV6-3; DNA: TGTGCCAGCAGTCGACCTAGCGGGGTCTCCTACGAGCAGTACTTC; CDR3: CASSRPSGVSYEQYF
size: NA; J: TRBJ2-5; D: TRBD2; V: TRBV7-2; DNA: TGTGCCAGCAGCATCACCGGGACTAGCAACCAGTACTTC; CDR3: CASSITGTSNQYF
size: many; J: TRBJ2-2; D: NA; V: TRBV7-9; DNA: TGTGCCAGCAGCCTGTCGGACGTAAACACCGGGGAGCTGTTTTTT; CDR3: CASSLSDVNTGELFF
size: NA; J: TRBJ1-1; D: NA; V: TRBV20-1; DNA: TGCAGTGCTAGAGTCCCAAATGGACGTATGGAAGGTACTGAAGCTTTCTTT; CDR3: CSARVPNGRMEGTEAFF
size: few; J: TRBJ2-1; D: TRBD2; V: TRBV5-1; DNA: TGCGCCAGCAGCCCCGGTGCGGGAGGATACAATGAGCAGTTCTTC; CDR3: CASSPGAGGYNEQFF
size: few; J: TRBJ2-4; D: NA; V: TRBV7-2; DNA: TGTGCCAGCAGCTTAGTACCGGGCCCAAGCCTTCAGTACTTC; CDR3: CASSLVPGPSLQYF
size: NA; J: TRBJ1-5; D: NA; V: TRBV2; DNA: TGTGCCAGCAAACCCCTCTGGGGGAATCAGCCCCAGCATTTT; CDR3: CASKPLWGNQPQHF
size: few; J: TRBJ1-2; D: NA; V: TRBV27; DNA: TGTGCCAGCAGTTTACAGGCACACTATGGCTACACCTTC; CDR3: CASSLQAHYGYTF
size: few; J: TRBJ2-3; D: TRBD2; V: TRBV7-8; DNA: TGTGCCAGCCAACTTAGCGGGAGGCCAGATACGCAGTATTTT; CDR3: CASQLSGRPDTQYF
size: NA; J: TRBJ2-6; D: NA; V: TRBV19; DNA: TGTGCCATTCATCTCGAATCCTCTGGGGCCAACGTCCTGACTTTC; CDR3: CAIHLESSGANVLTF
size: few; J: TRBJ2-7; D: TRBD1; V: TRBV20-1; DNA: TGCAGTGCCTGGGACAGGGTGACGGCGTTTTCCTACGAGCAGTACTTC; CDR3: CSAWDRVTAFSYEQYF
size: NA; J: TRBJ1-6; D: TRBD1; V: TRBV2; DNA: TGTGCCAGCAGTGGACCGGGACAGGGAACTTCACCCCTCCACTTT; CDR3: CASSGPGQGTSPLHF
size: NA; J: TRBJ1-2; D: TRBD1; V: TRBV27; DNA: TGTGCCAGCAGTTTTCGACAGGGCCACCGGGGCGGCTACACCTTC; CDR3: CASSFRQGHRGGYTF
size: NA; J: TRBJ2-3; D: TRBD2; V: TRBV28; DNA: TGTGCCAGCAGTACACTAGCGGGAGGGCCAGATACGCAGTATTTT; CDR3: CASSTLAGGPDTQYF
size: few; J: TRBJ1-4; D: NA; V: TRBV5-5; DNA: TGTGCCAGCAGCTTGGGGGCAAGCGTTAATGAAAAACTGTTTTTT; CDR3: CASSLGASVNEKLFF
size: NA; J: TRBJ2-7; D: NA; V: TRBV12-3/TRBV12-4; DNA: TGTGCCAGCAGTTTAGAGAGGAACTACGAGCAGTACTTC; CDR3: CASSLERNYEQYF
size: NA; J: TRBJ1-2; D: NA; V: TRBV28; DNA: TGTGCCAGCAGATCACAGGGAGCTAACTATGGCTACACCTTC; CDR3: CASRSQGANYGYTF
size: many; J: TRBJ2-1; D: NA; V: TRBV7-6; DNA: TGTGCCAGCAGCTCGACGGACAGAACAAGCTCCTACAATGAGCAGTTCTTC; CDR3: CASSSTDRTSSYNEQFF
size: NA; J: TRBJ2-3; D: NA; V: TRBV12-3/TRBV12-4; DNA: TGTGCCAGCAGTACCAGGGGCGTTGGGGCAGATACGCAGTATTTT; CDR3: CASSTRGVGADTQYF
size: NA; J: TRBJ1-5; D: NA; V: TRBV6-6; DNA: TGTGCCAGCAATTTTGGGGGAAGCAATCAGCCCCAGCATTTT; CDR3: CASNFGGSNQPQHF
size: NA; J: TRBJ2-2; D: NA; V: TRBV11-2; DNA: TGTGCCAGCAGCTTGGGTAGCGGCAACACCGGGGAGCTGTTTTGG; CDR3: CASSLGSGNTGELFW